Sequencing of this T cell receptor beta chain was carried out in a study of shared clonotypes between healthy human individuals (dated by TCRdb to about 2020). Broadly, across the study: A couple of women and a few men aged 18 to 49 years were included in the cohort. Per donor, three plates each were used for CD4 naive and CD4 memory, two for CD8 naive, and one for CD8 memory. To estimate repertoire size and how much clonotype sharing occurs between individuals, the study deeply sequenced the blood TCR repertoires of five healthy adults. Different laboratories and diverse techniques were used to prepare libraries and sequence TCR repertoires, to increase sequencing depth and limit assay-specific biases. Per donor, leukapheresis produced somewhere between about 0.94 and 10 billion PBMCs.

Healthy HIV-negative adults with no recently reported acute infections or vaccinations were included as donors. Every donor was a Caucasian adult living in Nashville, Tennessee, USA. CD4+ T cells were enriched through magnetic negative selection, after which naive cells were positively selected on CD45RA and the remaining negative fraction served as the memory subset. Blood was collected by leukapheresis, and PBMCs were isolated by Ficoll-Histopaque density gradient centrifugation and then cryopreserved in liquid nitrogen vapor phase. Purity and quantity of every magnetically sorted T cell population were checked by analytical flow cytometry. Genomic DNA was isolated from every sorted fraction and measured by UV absorbance on a Nanodrop 2000c. TCR CDR3 regions were amplified from genomic DNA by multiplex PCR using the deep immunoSEQ assay. Genomic DNA extracted from each cell subset was distributed evenly over all wells of several immunoSEQ 96-well plates, and each plate served as one replicate. For sorted subsets, 200 to 250 ng of genomic DNA, equivalent to around 31,000 T cell genomes, went into each replicate PCR. Purified libraries were quantified with a Qubit 3.0 fluorometer, sized on a Bioanalyzer 2100, and re-quantified with the KAPA Library Quantification kit. Every immunoSEQ 96-well plate was sequenced on a dedicated single-read 150-cycle Illumina NextSeq 550 flow cell. The original methods were these. Because the immunoSEQ output included only junctional sequences and no quality scores, the filtering could not be the same as the filtering used for full-length reads. Sequences were annotated with PyIR, a Python wrapper for IgBLAST v1.9, and V/J genes and CDR3 were assigned using IMGT germline references. Reads with weak V/J assignments (E-value above 1e-6), missing CDR3, stop codons, out-of-frame junctions, or ambiguous translated residues were removed. A V3J clonotype was defined by an identical inferred V gene, J gene, and CDR3 amino acid sequence. Percentage overlap between repertoires was calculated by dividing the number of shared unique clonotypes by the size of the smaller repertoire. RTK rarefaction, the Chao1 estimator, and Recon v2.1 estimates of unobserved clonotypes were used to assess repertoire richness. Generation probabilities for all TCRbeta clonotypes obtained by the gDNA method from a few donors were computed using OLGA. This immuneACCESS table, as held by TCRdb, lists in-frame sequences with V and J called but not all clones. Of the missing ones, under half trace to an unresolved V gene in checked studies; the others have no known cause. V, J and clone size derive from that table, while D and trimming were established from the DNA sequence. This sample gives fewer than 200,000 clones in total; approximately 62% of them show up just once. The top ten hold about 10% of the sample.

Overall study results and their limits: Only blood was sampled, and tissue TCR repertoires likely differ from those in blood. The genetic and exposure-history diversity represented was limited by the small number of donors. Estimated clonotype richness was generally larger for naive than for memory subsets. Around 5.4% of naive CD4, around 4% of naive CD8, 2.3% of memory CD4, and about 0.4% of memory CD8 clonotypes were shared across several donors. Rarefaction of sorted-subset datasets indicated incomplete sequencing despite the large sequencing depth. Pairwise subsampling indicated that sequencing depth was expected to affect the degree of clonotype sharing among donors. Clonotypes shared by all four sorted-subset donors showed higher generation probabilities than non-shared clonotypes.

A distance of 7 bases separates the germline ends of V and J, which lose 6 bases and 5 bases respectively. The germline V gene specifies KGHSH as CDR1 and LQKENI as CDR2. From cysteine to phenylalanine, the CDR3 is 11 amino acids long. Only the CDR3 region is kept as DNA, spanning 33 bases read in frame from base 1. In the case of this clone: Its recognized antigen is unknown. Per-base qualities were not stored, and no clone one base away is much larger.

The chain couples TRBV18 to TRBJ1-2, with the D gene not confidently named. This TCR was sampled from a man aged 25-45 years in good health. The material sequenced was memory CD4+ T cells sorted from blood. The sample's cell subset or site, from its label and the paper: CD45RA-negative fraction. The CDR3 is CASSSGYGYTF. The DNA sequence is TGTGCCAGCTCCTCGGGGTATGGCTACACCTTC.